This TCR beta chain derives from a study of regulatory T cells in long-lasting Graves disease. Germline loops: CDR1 SGHTA, CDR2 FQGNSA. The CDR3 is 17 amino acids. The ends lost 8 bases at V and 4 bases at J; junction bases unmatched: 16. Study-wide points: New patients shared fewer public clonotypes (966) than persistent patients did (approximately 3,000). Graves' patients with persistent disease showed TCR diversity lower than patients newly diagnosed.

Relying on iRepertoire HTBI primers and Arm-PCR of CDR3 regions, the team built TCR beta libraries. TCRdb reprocessed the multiplex PCR reads with MiXCR, giving one entry per CDR3 protein. The sample records about 470,000 distinct CDR3 sequences, about 16% being singletons. To note about this clonotype: The antigen is not known.

The sample's time point: newly diagnosed GD, antithyroid drugs for less than 3 months. After RNA was extracted from PBMCs, the TCR library was made from it. This sample was also put to use in a study of T cells in Graves' hyperthyroidism and ophthalmopathy.

The TCR sequence derives from a woman aged 30 to 39 with Graves disease. The chain links TRBV7-2 to TRBJ2-1; TRBD2 matches at 8 bases. The sample was peripheral blood mononuclear cells (PBMCs), taken at new diagnosis, from a patient treated with antithyroid drugs. The CDR3 loop reads CASGLEELAGSYNEQFF. The CDR3 bases are TGTGCCAGCGGCCTAGAGGAATTAGCGGGATCGTACAATGAGCAGTTCTTC.